Listed below are T cell receptor beta chains from one sample, sequenced in a study of T cell responses to AZD1222 COVID-19 vaccine. This table comes from immunoSEQ multiplex PCR, and its TCRdb copy is limited to in-frame clones, with some not included. This sample has 150,000 or so clones, with around nine tenths found just once. Here the sequenced sample was peripheral blood, taken on day 0 of AZD1222 vaccination. These TCRs come from an adult in good health. Each CDR3 is given with its conserved first and last residue. A D gene is named only where the DNA matches it firmly. Only some rows state a clone size, as once, few, many or a class for expanded clones.

D gene	clone size	V gene	J gene	CDR3 protein	CDR3 DNA
.	once	TRBV7-9	TRBJ1-5	CASSLGGGNNQPQHF	TGTGCCAGCAGCCTCGGGGGGGGAAACAATCAGCCCCAGCATTTT
.	.	TRBV6-2/TRBV6-3	TRBJ1-1	CASSWGQTTEAFF	TGTGCCAGCAGTTGGGGGCAGACCACTGAAGCTTTCTTT
TRBD1	.	TRBV12-5	TRBJ2-1	CASGLAQDRVGSSSYNEQFF	TGTGCTAGTGGTTTGGCGCAGGACAGGGTAGGGTCGAGCTCCTACAATGAGCAGTTCTTC
.	.	TRBV7-2	TRBJ1-3	CASSPPNAGNTIYF	TGTGCCAGCAGCCCCCCTAACGCTGGAAACACCATATATTTT
TRBD1	few	TRBV3-1/TRBV3-2	TRBJ1-2	CASSGRTGGSYGYTF	TGTGCCAGCAGCGGTAGAACAGGGGGCTCCTATGGCTACACCTTC
.	.	TRBV4-2	TRBJ2-7	CASSQDLLLYEQYF	TGTGCCAGCAGCCAAGATCTCCTCCTTTACGAGCAGTACTTC
.	.	TRBV28	TRBJ1-4	CASSLGSAGREKLFF	TGTGCCAGCAGTCTTGGGTCGGCAGGGCGTGAAAAACTGTTTTTT
.	.	TRBV11-3	TRBJ2-1	CASSLSGGAHNEQFF	TGTGCCAGCAGCTTAAGTGGGGGGGCCCACAATGAGCAGTTCTTC
TRBD1	.	TRBV4-1	TRBJ1-6	CASSQEIGQGRSPLHF	TGCGCCAGCAGCCAAGAGATCGGACAGGGGCGGTCACCCCTCCACTTT
.	.	TRBV5-1	TRBJ1-2	CASSLDGTLGYGYTF	TGCGCCAGCAGCTTGGACGGGACCCTTGGCTATGGCTACACCTTC
.	.	TRBV9	TRBJ1-5	CASSVAGGRVSNQPQHF	TGTGCCAGCAGCGTAGCCGGAGGCCGAGTAAGCAATCAGCCCCAGCATTTT
TRBD2	.	TRBV18	TRBJ2-3	CASSPVAGGPRDTQYF	TGTGCCAGCTCACCAGTAGCGGGGGGGCCGAGAGATACGCAGTATTTT
.	.	TRBV6-5	TRBJ1-2	CASGQGKGGVIGYTF	TGTGCCAGTGGGCAGGGGAAAGGAGGTGTTATTGGCTACACCTTC
.	.	TRBV30	TRBJ1-4	CAWSHNEKLFF	TGTGCCTGGAGCCACAATGAAAAACTGTTTTTT
.	.	TRBV5-1	TRBJ1-6	CASSLAAQPNSPLHF	TGCGCCAGCAGCTTGGCCGCCCAGCCTAATTCACCCCTCCACTTT
.	.	TRBV28	TRBJ1-6	CASSLYELTPQDNSPLHF	TGTGCCAGCAGTTTATATGAGTTAACTCCTCAAGATAATTCACCCCTCCACTTT
.	.	TRBV18	TRBJ2-5	CASSPGEETQYF	TGTGCCAGCTCACCAGGGGAAGAGACCCAGTACTTC
.	.	TRBV12-5	TRBJ1-2	CASGLGVANYGYTF	TGTGCTAGTGGTTTGGGAGTAGCTAACTATGGCTACACCTTC
.	.	TRBV14	TRBJ1-1	CASSQNRDTEAFF	TGTGCCAGCAGCCAAAACAGGGACACTGAAGCTTTCTTT
.	.	TRBV6-2/TRBV6-3	TRBJ1-1	CASSYWQASEAFF	TGTGCCAGCAGTTATTGGCAGGCCTCTGAAGCTTTCTTT
.	few	TRBV28	TRBJ1-1	CASRQNTEAFF	TGTGCCAGCAGACAGAACACTGAAGCTTTCTTT
.	.	TRBV27	TRBJ1-6	CASSPNARRTNSPLHF	TGTGCCAGCAGCCCTAACGCACGACGGACTAATTCACCCCTCCACTTT
.	.	TRBV7-2	TRBJ1-1	CASSSYQGTTEAFF	TGTGCCAGCAGCTCTTATCAGGGTACGACTGAAGCTTTCTTT
.	few	TRBV27	TRBJ2-3	CASSAGLSTDTQYF	TGTGCCAGCAGCGCGGGGCTCAGCACAGATACGCAGTATTTT
.	.	TRBV30	TRBJ1-2	CAWGAQYDYGYTF	TGTGCCTGGGGGGCACAGTATGACTATGGCTACACCTTC
.	.	TRBV6-4	TRBJ2-1	CASSRQAGYYEQFF	TGTGCCAGCAGCCGACAGGCGGGTTACTATGAGCAGTTCTTC
.	.	TRBV4-1	TRBJ1-5	CASSPWHGEQPQHF	TGCGCCAGCAGCCCTTGGCATGGCGAACAGCCCCAGCATTTT
.	.	TRBV6-2/TRBV6-3	TRBJ1-1	CASSYKGGDTEAFF	TGTGCCAGCAGTTACAAGGGGGGGGACACTGAAGCTTTCTTT
TRBD1	.	TRBV30	TRBJ1-2	CAWSSGTGLGYTF	TGTGCCTGGAGTTCCGGGACAGGGCTTGGCTACACCTTC
.	.	TRBV7-3	TRBJ2-7	CASSLNKDRGLLSYEQYF	TGTGCCAGCAGCTTAAATAAGGACCGAGGTCTTCTCTCCTACGAGCAGTACTTC
.	.	TRBV7-3	TRBJ1-6	CASSLYGDSSYNSPLHF	TGTGCCAGCAGCTTATACGGGGATAGCTCCTATAATTCACCCCTCCACTTT
TRBD1	once	TRBV7-2	TRBJ1-5	CASSSQGGNQPQHF	TGTGCCAGCAGCTCACAGGGGGGCAATCAGCCCCAGCATTTT
.	.	TRBV24-1	TRBJ1-5	CATSDFGEPQHF	TGTGCCACCAGTGATTTCGGTGAGCCCCAGCATTTT
.	.	TRBV9	TRBJ1-5	CASSVGQNSNQPQHF	TGTGCCAGCAGCGTAGGACAGAATAGCAATCAGCCCCAGCATTTT
TRBD2	.	TRBV24-1	TRBJ2-1	CATSDWTSGGARQFF	TGTGCCACCAGTGATTGGACTAGCGGGGGGGCCCGGCAGTTCTTC
.	once	TRBV6-5	TRBJ1-3	CASSYDRGGSGNTIYF	TGTGCCAGCAGTTACGATAGGGGGGGCAGTGGAAACACCATATATTTT
TRBD1	.	TRBV27	TRBJ1-2	CASRPGTGGSYGYTF	TGTGCCAGCAGGCCCGGGACAGGGGGGTCGTATGGCTACACCTTC
.	.	TRBV15	TRBJ2-7	CATSPSGYEQYF	TGTGCCACCAGTCCGAGTGGGTACGAGCAGTACTTC
.	.	TRBV24-1	TRBJ1-2	CATSDFLGDGYTF	TGTGCCACCAGTGATTTCCTGGGGGATGGCTACACCTTC
.	few	TRBV28	TRBJ1-3	CASRQSGSGNTIYF	TGTGCCAGCAGACAGAGTGGCTCTGGAAACACCATATATTTT
TRBD1	.	TRBV11-3	TRBJ2-7	CASSSADRVAYEQYF	TGTGCCAGCAGCTCCGCCGACAGGGTAGCCTACGAGCAGTACTTC
.	.	TRBV27	TRBJ1-4	CASSLGQGMANEKLFF	TGTGCCAGCAGTTTAGGGCAGGGTATGGCTAATGAAAAACTGTTTTTT
.	.	TRBV28	TRBJ1-1	CASRQLNTEAFF	TGTGCCAGCAGGCAACTTAACACTGAAGCTTTCTTT
TRBD1	.	TRBV29-1	TRBJ1-2	CSVTEAGGDYGYTF	TGCAGCGTTACTGAGGCAGGGGGGGACTATGGCTACACCTTC